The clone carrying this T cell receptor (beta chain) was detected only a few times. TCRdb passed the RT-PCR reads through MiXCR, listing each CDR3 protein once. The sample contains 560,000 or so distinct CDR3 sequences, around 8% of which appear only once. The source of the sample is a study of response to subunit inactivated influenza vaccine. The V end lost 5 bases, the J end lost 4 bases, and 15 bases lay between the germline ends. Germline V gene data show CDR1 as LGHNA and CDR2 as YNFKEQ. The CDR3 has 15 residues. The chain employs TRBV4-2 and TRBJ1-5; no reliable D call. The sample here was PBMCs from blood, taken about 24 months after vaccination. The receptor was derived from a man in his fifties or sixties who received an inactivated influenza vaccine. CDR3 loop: CASSETQNRNQPQHF. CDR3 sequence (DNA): TGTGCCAGCAGCGAGACACAGAATAGGAATCAGCCCCAGCATTTT.